This is a list of T cell receptor beta chains from one sample in a study of control samples from healthy donors and cancer patients. Profiling relied on immunoSEQ multiplex PCR, and the TCRdb table lists in-frame clones only, not all of them. The table lists roughly 150,000 clones, more than 85% of them singletons, with 2.4% in the top ten. The specimen sequenced was blood. The origin of the receptors is a man aged 50 to 60 in good health. Each CDR3 is given with its conserved first and last residue. D genes are given only for firm matches. The size entry is marked missing in some rows and otherwise reads once, few, many or a size class.

NA 15 TRBJ1-1 NA TRBV28 TGTGCCAGCCATATAGTGGGTCAGATGAGGACTGAAGCTTTCTTT CASHIVGQMRTEAFF
NA 14 TRBJ1-5 NA TRBV6-5 TGTGCCAGCAGTCGACAGTATAGCAATCAGCCCCAGCATTTT CASSRQYSNQPQHF
NA 16 TRBJ1-2 NA TRBV30 TGTGCCCGTGGAGCCACTACAGGCTACGCTAACTATGGCTACACCTTC CARGATTGYANYGYTF
NA 15 TRBJ2-2 NA TRBV5-6 TGTGCCAGCAGCTTCGAGCCGGCCCGAACCGGGGAGCTGTTTTTT CASSFEPARTGELFF
NA 16 TRBJ1-3 NA TRBV15 TGTGCCACCAGCTGGGGTAAACCTGGCTCTGGAAACACCATATATTTT CATSWGKPGSGNTIYF
NA 15 TRBJ2-1 TRBD2 TRBV19 TGTGCCAGTAGTATAGTACTAGCGGGAGCGAGTGAGCAGTTCTTC CASSIVLAGASEQFF
NA 13 TRBJ1-5 NA TRBV5-1 TGCGCCAGCAGCCTGAGCGCCAATCAGCCCCAGCATTTT CASSLSANQPQHF
NA 13 TRBJ1-1 NA TRBV6-1 TGTGCCAGCAGTGACAGTGCGACGACTGAAGCTTTCTTT CASSDSATTEAFF
NA 16 TRBJ2-2 NA TRBV19 TGTGCCAGTAGTATCCCTGGGAAGGACCTTACCGGGGAGCTGTTTTTT CASSIPGKDLTGELFF
NA 14 TRBJ1-1 NA TRBV5-1 TGCGCCAGCAGCTTTTTGTCTGGAGGCACTGAAGCTTTCTTT CASSFLSGGTEAFF
NA 14 TRBJ2-7 TRBD2 TRBV30 TGTGCCTGGAGTGTACCTAGCGGAGCCTACGAGCAGTACTTC CAWSVPSGAYEQYF
NA 13 TRBJ2-7 NA TRBV28 TGTGCCAGCAGCACCGGGATGAGTTTAGAGCAGTACTTC CASSTGMSLEQYF
NA 14 TRBJ1-4 NA TRBV2 TGTGCCAGCAGTTTCCGTGACACTAATGAAAAACTGTTTTTT CASSFRDTNEKLFF
NA 15 TRBJ1-5 TRBD1 TRBV6-5 TGTGCCAGCAGGGGTCGGGACAGCAAGTATCAGCCCCAGCATTTT CASRGRDSKYQPQHF
NA 16 TRBJ2-1 NA TRBV6-1 TGTGCCAGCAGTGAAGGAGTGATGCAGGCATACAATGAGCAGTTCTTC CASSEGVMQAYNEQFF
NA 12 TRBJ1-2 NA TRBV27 TGTGCCAGCAGTTCTATGAATAGTGGCTACACCTTC CASSSMNSGYTF
NA 13 TRBJ1-1 NA TRBV7-2 TGTGCCAGCAGCTCAGTGGGGAGGACTGAAGCTTTCTTT CASSSVGRTEAFF
once 14 TRBJ2-7 NA TRBV28 TGTGCCAGCAACAAAAACGGTCGGGGAATCAGGCAGTACTTC CASNKNGRGIRQYF
NA 12 TRBJ1-4 NA TRBV6-1 TGTGCCAGCAGTGATGGCGGGGCAAAACTGTTTTTT CASSDGGAKLFF
NA 15 TRBJ2-4 TRBD1 TRBV18 TGTGCCAGCTCCCCAGGGACAGGGCCCAAAAACATTCAGTACTTC CASSPGTGPKNIQYF
NA 15 TRBJ2-3 NA TRBV10-1 TGCGCCAGCAGTGGTTTTGGAGGGGCCACAGATACGCAGTATTTT CASSGFGGATDTQYF
NA 14 TRBJ2-7 NA TRBV6-5 TGTGCCAGCATGGCCGATCGAAGGAGCTACGAGCAGTACTTC CASMADRRSYEQYF
NA 16 TRBJ2-1 TRBD2 TRBV9 TGTGCCAGCAGCGCAACGGGACTAGCGAATAACAATGAGCAGTTCTTC CASSATGLANNNEQFF
NA 16 TRBJ2-1 TRBD2 TRBV3-1/TRBV3-2 TGTGCCAGCAGCCCATTGGGTAGCGGGACCCGCAATGAGCAGTTCTTC CASSPLGSGTRNEQFF
NA 14 TRBJ2-7 TRBD1 TRBV28 TGTGCCAGCAGGACAGGGGGCATCTCCTACGAGCAGTACTTC CASRTGGISYEQYF
NA 16 TRBJ2-1 NA TRBV7-9 TGTGCCAGCAGCTTTAATGAACAAGAGGTGCGGAATGAGCAGTTCTTC CASSFNEQEVRNEQFF
once 15 TRBJ1-5 NA TRBV30 TGTGCCTGGAGTGAGGGGGGGGGAAGCAATCAGCCCCAGCATTTT CAWSEGGGSNQPQHF
NA 16 TRBJ2-7 NA TRBV6-5 TGTGCCAGCAGTTACCGCGGAGGGGCCAACTCCTACGAGCAGTACTTC CASSYRGGANSYEQYF
NA 14 TRBJ2-7 TRBD1 TRBV28 TGTGCCAGCGGGAGGCAGGGGGCGAGGTACGAGCAGTACTTC CASGRQGARYEQYF
NA 17 TRBJ2-1 NA TRBV28 TGTGCCAGCAGTTTAATAGCAGGGTCTAGCGCCTACAATGAGCAGTTCTTC CASSLIAGSSAYNEQFF
NA 16 TRBJ2-7 NA TRBV5-1 TGCGCCAGCAGCTTTAATGACCTTACGATAAACTACGAGCAGTACTTC CASSFNDLTINYEQYF
once 15 TRBJ1-1 NA TRBV19 TGTGCCAGTAATACTCGCTTGAACAGCCGTTCTGAAGCTTTCTTT CASNTRLNSRSEAFF
once 18 TRBJ2-4 NA TRBV3-1/TRBV3-2 TGTGCCAGCAGCCAAGCTGGGGGGTCAAGGGGAGCCAAAAACATTCAGTACTTC CASSQAGGSRGAKNIQYF
NA 18 TRBJ2-3 TRBD2 TRBV15 TGTGCCACCAGCAGGCCGGGACTAGCGGGAGACCGCACATATACGCAGTATTTT CATSRPGLAGDRTYTQYF
NA 13 TRBJ2-7 TRBD1 TRBV27 TGTGCCAGCAGGATACAGGGGGCCGTCGAGCAGTACTTC CASRIQGAVEQYF
NA 14 TRBJ2-3 NA TRBV28 TGTGCCAGCAGTTTAACTGTCAGCACAGATACGCAGTATTTT CASSLTVSTDTQYF
once 13 TRBJ2-5 NA TRBV29-1 TGCAGCGTTGAAGGGGGGGTAAGAGAGACCCAGTACTTC CSVEGGVRETQYF
NA 14 TRBJ1-2 NA TRBV4-1 TGCGCCAGCAGCCCAACTACAAACTCGGGAGGCTACACCTTC CASSPTTNSGGYTF
NA 12 TRBJ2-7 NA TRBV5-1 TGCGCCAGCAGCTTAGGGGTGTACGAGCAGTACTTC CASSLGVYEQYF
NA 19 TRBJ2-4 NA TRBV7-2 TGTGCCAGCAGCTTAGAAGTGGCTGATGCTAAGATAGCCAAAAACATTCAGTACTTC CASSLEVADAKIAKNIQYF
NA 14 TRBJ1-3 NA TRBV7-8 TGTGCCAGCACCCCAGGGAGAGTTGGTAACACCATATATTTT CASTPGRVGNTIYF
NA 16 TRBJ2-1 NA TRBV21-1 TGTGCCAGCACCCAAGGGGCGGGAGGGGTCTACAATGAGCAGTTCTTC CASTQGAGGVYNEQFF
once 15 TRBJ1-2 NA TRBV2 TGTGCCAGCAGTTCAGGGTCATTTAGTGTCTATGGCTACACCTTC CASSSGSFSVYGYTF
NA 15 TRBJ1-3 NA TRBV19 TGTGCCAGTAGTATGGGGCTCGGGCCAGGAAACACCATATATTTT CASSMGLGPGNTIYF
NA 14 TRBJ1-4 NA TRBV10-3 TGTGCCATCAGTGAGAGCGTAGAACCCAAAAAACTGTTTTTT CAISESVEPKKLFF